One sample yielded the 21 T cell receptor beta chains listed below, sequenced in a study of control samples from healthy donors and cancer patients. Libraries were prepared by immunoSEQ multiplex PCR; TCRdb keeps only in-frame clonotypes and omits some of them. The table lists more than 100,000 clones, around nine tenths of them singletons. The sample taken for sequencing was blood. These TCRs come from a man younger than 30 in good health.

The chain links TRBV11-2 to TRBJ1-2; maybe TRBD1 (5 bases). The V gene's germline CDR1 is SGHAT and CDR2 FQNNGV. Trimming stripped 0 bases from V and 5 bases from J, with 7 bases between. The CDR3 totals 13 residues. This chain's CDR3 is CASSLEGGYGYTF. The CDR3, as DNA: TGTGCCAGCAGCTTAGAGGGGGGATATGGCTACACCTTC.

This clone was detected only once. The rearrangement uses TRBV11-2 and TRBJ2-4, with D tentatively TRBD2 (6 bases). Germline assignment: CDR1 SGHAT and CDR2 FQNNGV. CDR3 length: 15 amino acids. V gave up 0 bases and J gave up 8 bases, with 14 bases separating them. The CDR3 reads CASSLDSGGVDIQYF. Here the CDR3 DNA reads TGTGCCAGCAGCTTAGACTCCGGAGGGGTCGACATTCAGTACTTC.

The chain has TRBV7-9 and TRBJ2-6, with D perhaps matching TRBD2 (6 bases). The ends were cut back, 7 bases at V and 1 base at J, with 11 bases in the middle. The length of the CDR3 is 15 residues. From germline, CDR1 is SEHNR and CDR2 FQNEAQ (reference sequence). The CDR3 region has the DNA TGTGCCAGCACCCCCGGAGGGTCTGGGGCCAACGTCCTGACTTTC. It specifies CASTPGGSGANVLTF.

The CDR3 is CASSLEGSGVAYEQYV. The CDR3 DNA reads TGTGCCAGCAGCTTAGAGGGGTCAGGGGTAGCCTACGAGCAGTACGTC. The chain carries TRBV11-3 and TRBJ2-7; tentatively, D is TRBD1 (6 bases). V was clipped by 0 bases and J by 2 bases, with 14 bases between them. Germline V lookup: CDR1 SGHNT, CDR2 YENEEA. The CDR3 has 16 amino acids.

The chain recombines TRBV6-6 with TRBJ2-1; 7 nucleotides agree with TRBD1. Per the germline V gene, CDR1 is MNHNY and CDR2 is SVGAGI (reference sequence). J gave up 8 bases and V 5 bases, and 6 bases lay outside the gene matches. The CDR3 spans 13 residues. The CDR3 DNA reads TGTGCCAGCAGTAGTAACAGGGGTGATGAGCAGTTCTTC. Its translation: CASSSNRGDEQFF.

A word on this clone: Compared with germline, one end of the junction differs, possibly owing to a read error. The chain carries TRBV11-2 and TRBJ1-6; 7 nucleotides agree with TRBD1. The CDR3 has 15 amino acids. Germline V gene sequence: CDR1 SGHAT, CDR2 FQNNGV. Here the CDR3 DNA reads TGTGCCAGCAGCCTCTATAGTCAGGGGGACTCACCCCCCCACTTT. Its translation is CASSLYSQGDSPPHF.

The V gene is TRBV9, the J gene TRBJ1-2; D is unclear. Germline V gene data show CDR1 as SGDLS and CDR2 as YYNGEE. Trimming cost V 3 bases and J 4 bases, with 16 bases left between them. The CDR3 consists of 15 residues. The CDR3 DNA reads as TGTGCCAGCAGCGCTTCACGGGAGGATTCCTATGGCTACACCTTC. Translated, it gives CASSASREDSYGYTF. Variable domain in full (rest from reference TRBV9 and TRBJ1-2): DSGVTQTPKHLITATGQRVTLRCSPRSGDLSVYWYQQSLDQGLQFLIQYYNGEERAKGNILERFSAQQFPDLHSELNLSSLELGDSALYFCASSASREDSYGYTFGSGTRLTVV.

This chain connects TRBV11-2 to TRBJ2-1; TRBD2 aligns across 8 bases. CDR1 and CDR2 from the germline V gene are SGHAT and FQNNGV. CDR3 length equals 17 residues. Trimming cost V 2 bases and J 6 bases; bases outside gene matches: 12. CDR3 sequence: CASSLPPLAGRGNEQFF. CDR3 bases: TGTGCCAGCAGCTTACCCCCTTTAGCGGGAAGGGGCAATGAGCAGTTCTTC.

CDR3 sequence: CASSLVKRLADTQYF. The CDR3 region has the DNA TGTGCCAGCAGCTTAGTCAAGCGGCTTGCAGATACGCAGTATTTT. V and J are TRBV7-2 and TRBJ2-3, with D perhaps TRBD2 (5 bases). V was trimmed by 1 base and J by 4 bases, leaving 12 bases between them. Germline V gives CDR1 SGHTA, CDR2 FQGNSA. The CDR3 has 15 amino acids.

The chain employs TRBV4-3 and TRBJ2-2, with D perhaps TRBD1 or TRBD2 (5 bases each). Germline V CDR1 and CDR2: LGHNA, YSLEER. Trimming cost V 3 bases and J 6 bases, with 11 bases left between them. This CDR3 spans 14 amino acids. The CDR3 spells CASSHIREPGELFF. The CDR3 nucleotides are TGCGCCAGCAGCCATATCAGGGAGCCCGGGGAGCTGTTTTTT.

The CDR3 region has the DNA TGTGCCAGCAGCCCGGGACAGAGGAACACTGAAGCTTTCTTT. Protein: CASSPGQRNTEAFF. The J gene is TRBJ1-1, the V gene TRBV9, with 7 bases lining up with TRBD1. The length of the CDR3 is 14 residues. Germline V CDR1 and CDR2: SGDLS, YYNGEE. J lost 1 base, V lost 4 bases, and 4 bases had no gene match.

The genes are TRBV5-6 and TRBJ2-4, with a possible D match to TRBD2 (6 bases). The germline CDR1 and CDR2 sequences are SGHDT and YYEEEE. V was clipped by 4 bases and J by 8 bases, with 13 bases between them. The CDR3 covers 13 residues. DNA for the CDR3: TGTGCCAGCAGCCCAGCGGGTGTGTACATTCAGTACTTC. Protein sequence: CASSPAGVYIQYF.

The chain combines TRBV20-1 with TRBJ2-1; 13 nucleotides line up with TRBD2. The germline CDR1 and CDR2 sequences are DFQATT and SNEGSKA (reference sequence). Trimming took 5 bases from V and 7 from J; bases not matched to a gene: 11. The CDR3 contains 16 residues. CDR3 DNA: TGCAGTGCTGGTGAACCGGGACTAGCGGGATATAATGAGCAGTTCTTC. Protein product: CSAGEPGLAGYNEQFF.

The rearrangement joins TRBV6-5 to TRBJ2-7; 10 positions agree with TRBD1. Trimming removed 4 bases from V and 3 bases from J; junction bases left unmatched: 6. Per germline, CDR1 MNHEY and CDR2 SVGAGI. The CDR3 consists of 15 residues. CDR3 loop: CASSSPGQGVYEQYF. The DNA of the CDR3 is TGTGCCAGCAGTTCCCCTGGACAGGGGGTCTACGAGCAGTACTTC.

CDR3 DNA: TGCGCCAGCAGCTTGTCAGGGGATGAGCAGTTCTTC. Residues: CASSLSGDEQFF. This chain joins TRBV5-1 and TRBJ2-1, with D possibly TRBD1 on 6 matching bases. Germline CDR1 reads SGHRS; CDR2 reads YFSETQ. This CDR3 comprises 12 residues. Trimming shortened V by 1 base and J by 8 bases, and 7 bases separated the two germline ends. Using reference TRBV5-1 and TRBJ2-1 for the parts outside the CDR3, the full variable domain is KAGVTQTPRYLIKTRGQQVTLSCSPISGHRSVSWYQQTPGQGLQFLFEYFSETQRNKGNFPGRFSGRQFSNSRSEMNVSTLELGDSALYLCASSLSGDEQFFGPGTRLTVL.

J is TRBJ2-5 and V is TRBV24-1, with 9 bases aligning to TRBD1. V was clipped by 3 bases and J by 3 bases; unmatched bases: 4. Germline CDR1 and CDR2: KGHDR and SFDVKD. This CDR3 spans 15 amino acids. The CDR3, as DNA: TGTGCCACCAGTGATCCGGGACAGGGTGAAGAGACCCAGTACTTC. Its protein product is CATSDPGQGEETQYF.

This clone came up once. The V gene is TRBV30, the J gene TRBJ1-2; D might be TRBD1 (5 bases). The length of the CDR3 is 14 residues. With 2 bases removed from V and 4 bases from J, the gap between germline ends came to 14 bases. Germline CDR1 GTSNPN, CDR2 SVGIG (reference sequence). The CDR3, as DNA: TGTGCCTGGAGTATCCCGGGGGGGGGCTATGGCTACACCTTC. This codes for CAWSIPGGGYGYTF.

The V call is TRBV30, the J call TRBJ1-5; D is unresolved. The CDR3 spans 13 residues. In germline, CDR1 is GTSNPN, CDR2 SVGIG (reference sequence). Trimming took off 2 bases at V and 2 bases at J, with 7 bases between the two ends. Written as DNA, the CDR3 is TGTGCCTGGAGTAACAGTGGCAATCAGCCCCAGCATTTT. It translates to CAWSNSGNQPQHF.

This sequence joins TRBV11-2 and TRBJ2-7, with D possibly matching TRBD2 (6 bases). The length of the CDR3 is 14 residues. Germline values: CDR1 SGHAT, CDR2 FQNNGV. V was pared by 7 bases and J by 0 bases, with 13 bases between. CDR3 DNA sequence: TGTGCCAGCACCCCAGTCGGGGGCTCCTACGAGCAGTACGTC. Residues: CASTPVGGSYEQYV.

The chain is built from TRBV7-9 and TRBJ1-6; TRBD1 is a possible D gene (5 bases). CDR1 and CDR2 from the germline V gene are SEHNR and FQNEAQ (reference sequence). The CDR3 spans 14 residues. V was trimmed by 5 bases and J by 5 bases, leaving 10 bases between them. This chain's CDR3 is CASSPDSNNSPLHF. The CDR3 region has the DNA TGTGCCAGCAGCCCCGACAGCAATAATTCACCCCTCCACTTT.

This chain uses TRBV29-1 with TRBJ1-2, with 9 bases identical to TRBD1. CDR1 SQVTM and CDR2 ANQGSEA come from the germline V gene. Trimming took 2 bases from V and 4 from J; bases not matched to a gene: 11. The CDR3 has 16 amino acids. The CDR3 DNA is TGCAGCGTTGAAACATATCTTCTACAGGGGGCCTATGGCTACACCTTC. Translation: CSVETYLLQGAYGYTF. The variable domain in full, completed from reference TRBV29-1 and TRBJ1-2, reads SAVISQKPSRDICQRGTSLTIQCQVDSQVTMMFWYRQQPGQSLTLIATANQGSEATYESGFVIDKFPISRPNLTFSTLTVSNMSPEDSSIYLCSVETYLLQGAYGYTFGSGTRLTVV.